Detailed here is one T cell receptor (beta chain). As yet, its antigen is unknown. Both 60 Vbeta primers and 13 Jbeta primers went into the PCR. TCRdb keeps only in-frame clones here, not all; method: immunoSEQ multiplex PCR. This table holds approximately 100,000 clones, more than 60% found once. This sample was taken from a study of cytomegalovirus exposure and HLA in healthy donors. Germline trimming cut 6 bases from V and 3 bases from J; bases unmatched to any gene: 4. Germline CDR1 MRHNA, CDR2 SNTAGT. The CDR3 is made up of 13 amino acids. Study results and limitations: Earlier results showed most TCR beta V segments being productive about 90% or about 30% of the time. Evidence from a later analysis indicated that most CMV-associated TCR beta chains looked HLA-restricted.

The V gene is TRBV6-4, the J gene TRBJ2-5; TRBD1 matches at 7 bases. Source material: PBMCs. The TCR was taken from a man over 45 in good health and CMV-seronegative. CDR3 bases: TGTGCCAGCAGCCGGGACAGAAAAGAGACCCAGTACTTC. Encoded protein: CASSRDRKETQYF.